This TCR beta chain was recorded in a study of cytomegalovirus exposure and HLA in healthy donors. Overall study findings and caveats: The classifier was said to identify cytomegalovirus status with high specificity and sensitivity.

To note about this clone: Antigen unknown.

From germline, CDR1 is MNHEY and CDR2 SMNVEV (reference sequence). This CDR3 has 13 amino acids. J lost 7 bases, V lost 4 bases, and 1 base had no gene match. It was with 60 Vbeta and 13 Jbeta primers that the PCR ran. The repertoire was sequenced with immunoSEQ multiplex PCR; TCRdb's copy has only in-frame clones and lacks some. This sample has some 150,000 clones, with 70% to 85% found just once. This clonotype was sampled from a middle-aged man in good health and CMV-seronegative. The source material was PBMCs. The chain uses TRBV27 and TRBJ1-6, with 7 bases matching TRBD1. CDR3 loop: CASSWDRNSPLHF. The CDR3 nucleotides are TGTGCCAGCAGTTGGGACAGAAATTCACCCCTCCACTTT.